This T cell receptor beta chain was sequenced during a study of cytomegalovirus exposure and HLA in healthy donors. The PCR had 60 Vbeta and 13 Jbeta primers. Some clones are missing from TCRdb's copy, which holds only in-frame ones; the method was immunoSEQ multiplex PCR. Of roughly 100,000 clones listed, over 65% were seen once; the top ten hold just over 2.5%. As for this clone: Its cognate antigen is unknown.

Study findings and constraints: Presence/absence analyses rested on an assumption that sequencing depth was roughly uniform across donors.

The receptor comes from a man between 40 and 49 years old in good health and CMV-seronegative. Sequencing was done on a sample of PBMCs.

DNA of the CDR3: TGTGCCAGCAGCAACACGTATAACTATGGCTACACCTTC. It translates to CASSNTYNYGYTF. The chain has TRBV6-6 and TRBJ1-2; D remains unclear. Germline lookup yields CDR1 MNHNY and CDR2 SVGAGI (reference sequence). The V gene lost 6 bases and the J gene lost 1 base, with 9 bases spanning the gap. CDR3 length equals 13 residues.